This T cell receptor beta chain was observed in a study of CD8+ T cells in alopecia areata. Findings and caveats of the study: Sequence data from scalp samples additionally include resident alphabeta T cells of normal skin. Across lesional scalp, and particularly alopecia totalis/universalis, clonality surpassed that of normal scalp.

CDR3 length: 16 amino acids. With 0 bases clipped from V and 1 base from J, the junction kept 4 bases outside the gene matches. Germline V gene sequence: CDR1 SGHVS, CDR2 FQNEAQ. Concerning this clone itself: Its antigen remains unidentified.

Sequencing relied on a cDNA template that was reverse transcribed from extracted RNA. The method was immunoSEQ multiplex PCR; TCRdb's version includes in-frame clones alone and lacks a portion of them. The repertoire holds over 120,000 clones, with roughly 62% as singletons. The sequencing here drew on CD4+ T cells sorted from blood, taken at week 0. V is TRBV7-8 and J is TRBJ1-2, with 8 bases identical to TRBD1. This TCR derives from a human donor with alopecia areata. The CDR3: CASSLARQGINYGYTF. The CDR3 DNA sequence: TGTGCCAGCAGCTTAGCTCGACAGGGGATTAACTATGGCTACACCTTC.